A selection of T cell receptor beta chains follows, all from one sample in a study of identical twins. A single record per CDR3 protein comes from TCRdb applying MiXCR to the 5' RACE reads. The table has a few hundred thousand distinct CDR3 sequences, about 13% seen once. This sample was also put to use in a study of yellow fever vaccine responses in identical twins.

Sequencing input: CD4+ T cells sorted from blood. Receptor source: a woman aged 18 to 35 in good health. Each CDR3 is given with its conserved first and last residue. The order of the fields is CDR3 protein, clone size, V gene. Some rows have no size entry. The others give once, few or many, or a class for an expanded clone.

CDR3aa: CAISVAEGTGELFF
abundance: many
v_gene: TRBV10-3

CDR3aa: CASRSRQVNTGELFF
abundance: NA
v_gene: TRBV7-9

CDR3aa: CASSFLRDSRYTF
abundance: NA
v_gene: TRBV7-2

CDR3aa: CASSSGTTYSYNEQFF
abundance: NA
v_gene: TRBV12-3/TRBV12-4

CDR3aa: CAISESRDSTYEQYF
abundance: NA
v_gene: TRBV10-3

CDR3aa: CASSHQSNEQFF
abundance: few
v_gene: TRBV7-2

CDR3aa: CAIPTGAGLNTGELFF
abundance: NA
v_gene: TRBV10-3

CDR3aa: CASSERNERLFF
abundance: once
v_gene: TRBV5-1

CDR3aa: CASSLGGYSNQPQHF
abundance: NA
v_gene: TRBV7-2

CDR3aa: CASSSGAGDTQYF
abundance: NA
v_gene: TRBV7-2

CDR3aa: CASSPGRGHRDTQYF
abundance: NA
v_gene: TRBV28

CDR3aa: CASRQGGQTQYF
abundance: few
v_gene: TRBV25-1

CDR3aa: CASQRGYNEQFF
abundance: few
v_gene: TRBV6-2/TRBV6-3

CDR3aa: CASSLSPNIQYF
abundance: NA
v_gene: TRBV27

CDR3aa: CSARQVSRGNQPQHF
abundance: few
v_gene: TRBV20-1

CDR3aa: CSANLQGTTHF
abundance: few
v_gene: TRBV20-1

CDR3aa: CASSPTSGSGDTQYF
abundance: few
v_gene: TRBV12-3/TRBV12-4

CDR3aa: CASSQGLGGGQETQYF
abundance: many
v_gene: TRBV3-1

CDR3aa: CASRRDGTYNEQFF
abundance: NA
v_gene: TRBV6-1

CDR3aa: CASSPLGGGETQYF
abundance: many
v_gene: TRBV18

CDR3aa: CATSDSRLAVGANVLTF
abundance: few
v_gene: TRBV24-1

CDR3aa: CASSRSSSGGELYEQYF
abundance: few
v_gene: TRBV3-1

CDR3aa: CSASTATSTDTQYF
abundance: few
v_gene: TRBV29-1

CDR3aa: CASSPRTSRAGETQYF
abundance: NA
v_gene: TRBV7-2

CDR3aa: CASSPMDRAETQYF
abundance: few
v_gene: TRBV5-6

CDR3aa: CAISWTGASGLPRSLYSYNEQFF
abundance: NA
v_gene: TRBV10-3

CDR3aa: CASSSPGLGHTYEQYF
abundance: few
v_gene: TRBV28

CDR3aa: CASSVDGQSQETQYF
abundance: once
v_gene: TRBV5-5

CDR3aa: CASSLGTGLNQPQHF
abundance: many
v_gene: TRBV5-1

CDR3aa: CATSPSRFGTYNEQFF
abundance: NA
v_gene: TRBV24-1

CDR3aa: CASSLSPLKSLGSEQFF
abundance: many
v_gene: TRBV7-2

CDR3aa: CSASRTEAFF
abundance: NA
v_gene: TRBV20-1

CDR3aa: CATNEGRNTEAFF
abundance: NA
v_gene: TRBV28

CDR3aa: CASSPGTFTDTQYF
abundance: many
v_gene: TRBV28

CDR3aa: CSVGGTTDTQYF
abundance: many
v_gene: TRBV29-1

CDR3aa: CASTLRERDNEQFF
abundance: NA
v_gene: TRBV3-1

CDR3aa: CASEASPGYTF
abundance: many
v_gene: TRBV28

CDR3aa: CCARDGGGQYGNEQFF
abundance: NA
v_gene: TRBV20-1

CDR3aa: CSLAGGQGYTQYF
abundance: NA
v_gene: TRBV20-1

CDR3aa: CASSWAGGATDTQYF
abundance: NA
v_gene: TRBV7-2

CDR3aa: CATSAPPNNEQFF
abundance: few
v_gene: TRBV24-1

CDR3aa: CASSVEMGLAGTDTQYF
abundance: NA
v_gene: TRBV9